A single sample is the source of the 15 T cell receptor beta chains below, sequenced in a study of identical twins. TCRdb re-derived calls from the 5' RACE reads in MiXCR, one entry per CDR3 protein. The sample records roughly 1,500,000 distinct CDR3 sequences, less than 40% being singletons. The sequencing input was cord blood. Every receptor here comes from a newborn girl in good health.

The sample holds one count of this clonotype. This chain joins TRBV29-1 and TRBJ1-1, with 10 bases aligning to TRBD1. Germline assignment: CDR1 SQVTM and CDR2 ANQGSEA. The CDR3 has 14 amino acids. Trimming at V came to 7 bases and at J to 7 bases, leaving 12 bases not matched to a gene. CDR3 sequence: CSAGSGQGLGEAFF. CDR3 sequence (DNA): TGCAGCGCGGGCTCGGGACAGGGGTTGGGTGAAGCTTTCTTT.

This sequence joins TRBV20-1 and TRBJ2-3; D not resolved. This CDR3 comprises 11 residues. Trimming removed 6 bases from V and 7 bases from J, with 11 bases in between. Per germline, CDR1 DFQATT and CDR2 SNEGSKA (reference sequence). This CDR3 reads CSATRRNTQYF. The CDR3 DNA follows: TGCAGTGCGACAAGGCGGAATACGCAGTATTTT.

The J gene is TRBJ2-1, the V gene TRBV12-3 or TRBV12-4; the match to TRBD2 covers 11 bases. Losses at the gene ends were 2 bases for V and 7 bases for J; bases not matched to a gene: 4. The CDR3 has 15 amino acids. CDR3: CASSLRGLADNEQFF. CDR3 DNA sequence: TGTGCCAGCAGTTTACGGGGACTAGCGGATAATGAGCAGTTCTTC.

The rearrangement uses TRBV2 and TRBJ2-3; the D gene is possibly TRBD2 (5 bases). Germline CDR1 SNHLY, CDR2 FYNNEI. This CDR3 has 13 residues. V was pared by 7 bases and J by 1 base, with 9 bases between. CDR3 protein: CASTWRGTDTQYF. The DNA of the CDR3 is TGTGCCAGCACTTGGCGGGGCACAGATACGCAGTATTTT.

V and J are TRBV2 and TRBJ2-7; 7 bases line up with TRBD1. V shed 8 bases, J shed 5 bases, and the junction held 9 bases outside the gene matches. The germline CDR1 and CDR2 sequences are SNHLY and FYNNEI. The CDR3 consists of 13 residues. The CDR3 reads CASLTGRGDEQYF. The DNA of the CDR3 is TGTGCCAGCCTGACAGGGCGAGGAGACGAGCAGTACTTC.

This rearrangement joins TRBV7-9 to TRBJ2-7; weak D call: TRBD2 (9 bases). Germline V lookup: CDR1 SEHNR, CDR2 FQNEAQ (reference sequence). CDR3 length: 16 amino acids. V lost 3 bases and J 0 bases, leaving 15 bases between the germline ends. CDR3 sequence (DNA): TGTGCCAGCAGCTTTGGACAGGGACTAGCCTCCTACGAGCAGTACTTC. This gives the protein CASSFGQGLASYEQYF.

The chain couples TRBV20-1 to TRBJ2-7, with TRBD2 matching 10 bases. CDR3 length: 15 residues. The V gene end was trimmed by 2 bases and the J gene end by 1 base; junction bases not matched to a gene: 5. The germline CDR1 and CDR2 sequences are DFQATT and SNEGSKA (reference sequence). CDR3 sequence reads: CSARPTSGWSYEQYF. DNA of the CDR3: TGCAGTGCTAGACCGACTAGCGGGTGGTCCTACGAGCAGTACTTC.

In this sample, this clonotype turned up a few times. J is TRBJ2-1 and V is TRBV3-1; maybe TRBD2 (5 bases). This CDR3 comprises 12 residues. Trimming took 4 bases from V and 10 from J, leaving 11 bases between them. Germline V gives CDR1 LGHDT, CDR2 YNNKEL (reference sequence). The CDR3 protein is CASSPSSYEQFF. The CDR3 coding sequence is TGTGCCAGCAGCCCTTCTAGCTACGAGCAGTTCTTC.

With respect to this clonotype: One end of the junction is discordant with germline, which a read error may explain. As DNA, the CDR3 is TGTGCCAGTAGCTGGACTGCTAGCGGGAGCGGTGAGCAGTACTTC. It is translated as CASSWTASGSGEQYF. The chain combines TRBV7-2 with TRBJ2-5, with TRBD2 matching 10 bases. Germline values: CDR1 SGHTA, CDR2 FQGNSA. CDR3 length equals 15 residues.

The chain employs TRBV28 and TRBJ1-6; D ambiguous. V gave up 3 bases and J gave up 3 bases, with 12 bases separating them. The germline V gene has CDR1 MDHEN and CDR2 SYDVKM. There are 16 residues in the CDR3. DNA for the CDR3: TGTGCCAGCAGTTTGTCCCTGCGGTTCTATAATTCACCCCTCCACTTT. Translated: CASSLSLRFYNSPLHF.

The rearrangement joins TRBV7-2 to TRBJ2-3, with 9 bases lining up with TRBD2. J was trimmed by 0 bases and V by 6 bases; bases with no gene match: 7. Germline V gene data show CDR1 as SGHTA and CDR2 as FQGNSA. The CDR3 length is 16 residues. The CDR3 loop is CASRRSGGTSTDTQYF. The DNA of the CDR3 is TGTGCCAGCAGGCGTAGCGGGGGAACTAGCACAGATACGCAGTATTTT.

J is TRBJ2-1 and V is TRBV12-3 or TRBV12-4; the match to TRBD2 covers 7 bases. The DNA end is a closer match to TRBJ2-7, so the J assignment may be wrong. This CDR3 has 16 amino acids. CDR3 nucleotides: TGTGCCAGCAGTTTCTCTGGGCTAGCGGTCTACAATGAGCAGTACTTC. This encodes CASSFSGLAVYNEQYF.

This clonotype was recorded a few times. The rearrangement links TRBV10-3 to TRBJ1-2, with 9 nucleotides matching TRBD1. The V and J ends lost 2 bases and 6 bases, in that order; junction bases with no gene match: 1. This CDR3 is built from 13 residues. Germline CDR1 ENHRY, CDR2 SYGVKD. Written as DNA, the CDR3 is TGTGCCATCAGTGAGGGGACAGGGAATGGCTACACCTTC. Amino acid sequence: CAISEGTGNGYTF.

This clonotype has only a few counts. The CDR3 sequence: CASSAGTRINEQFF. For the CDR3, the DNA is TGTGCCAGCAGCGCCGGGACTAGGATCAATGAGCAGTTCTTC. V and J are TRBV9 and TRBJ2-1; 8 bases align to TRBD2. The germline V gene encodes CDR1 SGDLS and CDR2 YYNGEE. V lost 3 bases and J lost 6; bases outside the gene matches: 5. The CDR3 is 14 residues long.

This chain uses TRBV5-1 with TRBJ2-1; TRBD1 is a possible D gene (5 bases). CDR1 is SGHRS and CDR2 is YFSETQ in the germline V gene. Deletions cut 5 bases from V and 7 bases from J, with 16 bases between. The CDR3 covers 14 residues. In nucleotides, the CDR3 is TGCGCCAGCAGGAATCGACAGTCCCTTAATGAGCAGTTCTTC. Translated, it gives CASRNRQSLNEQFF.